This record concerns one T cell receptor (beta chain) sequence. The authors' processing: For nucleated cells, counts were estimated from reference gene primer amplification. TCRdb's table, derived via immunoSEQ multiplex PCR, lists solely in-frame clones and lacks some. V, J and clone size reflect that table, while D and trimming were determined from the DNA. The table has approximately 200,000 clones, 94% seen once. These data originate in a study of blood T cell repertoires in COVID-19. For the study at large: Some COVID-19 samples were acute and others convalescent; all came from the United States, Italy and Spain. PBMCs, B-cell-depleted T cells, or T cells were the source of the cDNA or gDNA that made up the material.

The V gene lost 3 bases and the J gene lost 9 bases, with 14 bases spanning the gap. This CDR3 has 13 residues. CDR1 and CDR2 (germline): SNHLY, FYNNEI. The rearrangement joins TRBV2 to TRBJ1-1; D gene unclear. This clonotype originated in a man aged 25-40 years with COVID-19, enrolled during active disease. The sequenced material came from peripheral blood. The CDR3 DNA reads TGTGCCAGCAGTGAGAGGGTTGGATATCAAGCTTTCTTT. Translating it yields CASSERVGYQAFF. Together with reference TRBV2 and TRBJ1-1, the CDR3 gives the full variable domain: EPEVTQTPSHQVTQMGQEVILRCVPISNHLYFYWYRQILGQKVEFLVSFYNNEISEKSEIFDDQFSVERPDGSNFTLKIRSTKLEDSAMYFCASSERVGYQAFFGQGTRLTVV.